Below, 16 T cell receptor beta chains from the same sample are listed, as sequenced in a study of blood T cell repertoires in COVID-19. Assay: immunoSEQ multiplex PCR; the TCRdb copy retains only in-frame clones and omits some. The table shows more than 300,000 clones, with roughly 90% occurring only once. Sequencing was carried out using peripheral blood. Receptors originate from a woman between 25 and 40 years old with COVID-19, enrolled during active disease.

The rearrangement links TRBV7-3 to TRBJ2-2; 11 bases line up with TRBD2. Per germline, CDR1 SGHTA and CDR2 FQGTGA. With V trimmed by 3 bases and J by 6 bases, 0 bases remained unmatched. The length of the CDR3 is 14 residues. In DNA form, the CDR3 reads TGTGCCAGCAGCTTGGGACTAGCGGCCGGGGAGCTGTTTTTT. It yields the protein CASSLGLAAGELFF.

V and J are TRBV29-1 and TRBJ1-1, with D possibly being TRBD1 (6 bases). V was pared by 6 bases and J by 6 bases, with 11 bases between. Germline V gives CDR1 SQVTM, CDR2 ANQGSEA. The CDR3 has 11 residues. The CDR3 bases are TGCAGCGTCGCCACAGGGCCTGAAGCTTTCTTT. It encodes CSVATGPEAFF.

The chain carries TRBV5-1 and TRBJ1-1; D might be TRBD1 (5 bases). This CDR3 is built from 15 residues. Germline values: CDR1 SGHRS, CDR2 YFSETQ. The germline V and J ends were trimmed by 4 bases and 5 bases, with 18 bases remaining between them. CDR3 nucleotides: TGCGCCAGCAGCCGCACAGGCGCCCCAGAGACTGAAGCTTTCTTT. It specifies CASSRTGAPETEAFF.

This sequence joins TRBV2 and TRBJ1-4; maybe TRBD1 (6 bases). Germline CDR1 and CDR2: SNHLY and FYNNEI. This CDR3 has 12 residues. The ends were cut back, 2 bases at V and 8 bases at J, with 6 bases in the middle. In DNA form, the CDR3 reads TGTGCCAGCAGTGAACAGGGGGAAAAACTGTTTTTT. Translation gives CASSEQGEKLFF.

The rearrangement uses TRBV12-5 and TRBJ2-1; D is possibly TRBD2 (6 bases). This CDR3 comprises 12 residues. The germline gives CDR1 LGHNT, CDR2 FRNRAP. CDR3 sequence reads: CAGGDSYNEQFF. The CDR3 region has the DNA TGTGCAGGAGGGGATTCCTACAATGAGCAGTTCTTC.

The chain combines TRBV6-1 with TRBJ1-4, with TRBD1 matching 9 bases. With 1 base clipped from V and 8 bases from J, the junction kept 8 bases outside the gene matches. CDR1 MNHNS and CDR2 SASEGT come from the germline V gene. This CDR3 contains 16 residues. Here the CDR3 DNA reads TGTGCCAGCAGTGAAGAGATGGGACAGGGAAGCGAAAAACTGTTTTTT. Protein: CASSEEMGQGSEKLFF.

The gene calls are TRBV6-1 and TRBJ2-5; 7 bases align to TRBD2. The CDR3 is 15 residues long. The V gene end was trimmed by 3 bases and the J gene end by 2 bases; junction bases not matched to a gene: 6. Germline CDR1 is MNHNS and CDR2 is SASEGT. The CDR3 loop is CASSDNSGDQETQYF. The CDR3 coding sequence is TGTGCCAGCAGTGATAACAGCGGGGATCAAGAGACCCAGTACTTC.

The rearrangement uses TRBV5-1 and TRBJ2-2; D unresolved. The CDR3 spans 15 residues. Germline CDR1 and CDR2: SGHRS and YFSETQ. The V and J ends lost 4 bases and 6 bases respectively, with 16 bases between them. CDR3 bases: TGCGCCAGCAGCCGCGCCCCAGGCGAACCCGGGGAGCTGTTTTTT. Amino acids: CASSRAPGEPGELFF.

The V and J genes are TRBV4-1 and TRBJ2-1, with 12 positions matching TRBD1. In germline, CDR1 is MGHRA, CDR2 YSYEKL. Unmatched junction bases numbered 6, after V lost 3 bases and J lost 9 bases. There are 15 residues in the CDR3. CDR3 loop: CASSQGTGGLIEQFF. In DNA, the CDR3 is TGCGCCAGCAGCCAGGGGACAGGGGGCTTGATTGAGCAGTTCTTC.

The V gene is TRBV3-1 (or the pseudogene TRBV3-2), the J gene TRBJ1-1; D not certain. The CDR3 covers 14 residues. The V gene lost 5 bases and the J gene lost 3 bases, with 13 bases spanning the gap. In germline, CDR1 is LGHDT, CDR2 YNNKEL (reference sequence). The CDR3 is CASSAYLEDTEAFF. CDR3 sequence (DNA): TGTGCCAGCAGCGCCTACCTGGAGGACACTGAAGCTTTCTTT.

The chain is built from TRBV2 and TRBJ2-4, with D maybe TRBD1 (6 bases). The germline V gene has CDR1 SNHLY and CDR2 FYNNEI. The CDR3 spans 15 residues. V shed 6 bases and J shed 7 bases, with 19 bases lying between them. Written as DNA, the CDR3 is TGTGCCAGCAGCTCTTCGACGGTGAGGGGGAACATTCAGTACTTC. Protein: CASSSSTVRGNIQYF.

The J gene is TRBJ2-1, the V gene TRBV4-1; D possibly corresponds to TRBD2 (6 bases). The CDR3 is 17 residues long. Deletions cut 3 bases from V and 7 bases from J, with 22 bases between. Germline V gene lookup returns CDR1 MGHRA and CDR2 YSYEKL. This CDR3 reads CASSQGLGQSFGNEQFF. CDR3 bases: TGCGCCAGCAGCCAGGGACTGGGCCAATCATTCGGGAATGAGCAGTTCTTC.

The chain employs TRBV7-9 and TRBJ2-2, with 8 bases matching TRBD1. V lost 1 base and J lost 6; bases outside the gene matches: 4. The CDR3 totals 15 residues. The germline V gene has CDR1 SEHNR and CDR2 FQNEAQ (reference sequence). CDR3 nucleotides: TGTGCCAGCAGCTTAGGAGGACAGGGACCCGGGGAGCTGTTTTTT. It is translated as CASSLGGQGPGELFF. Drawing the rest from reference TRBV7-9 and TRBJ2-2, the complete variable domain is DTGVSQNPRHKITKRGQNVTFRCDPISEHNRLYWYRQTLGQGPEFLTYFQNEAQLEKSRLLSDRFSAERPKGSFSTLEIQRTEQGDSAMYLCASSLGGQGPGELFFGEGSRLTVL.

J is TRBJ2-2 and V is TRBV29-1, with a weak D call TRBD1 (5 bases). The germline V gene encodes CDR1 SQVTM and CDR2 ANQGSEA. This CDR3 spans 12 amino acids. Trimming removed 7 bases from V and 5 bases from J, with 11 bases in between. The CDR3 protein is CSATVMTGELFF. As DNA, the CDR3 is TGCAGCGCGACAGTTATGACCGGGGAGCTGTTTTTT.

The chain is built from TRBV29-1 and TRBJ1-1; no definite D call. Between the trimmed V and J ends, which lost 5 bases and 8 bases, there was a span of 27 bases. The CDR3 covers 16 residues. Germline V lookup: CDR1 SQVTM, CDR2 ANQGSEA. DNA for the CDR3: TGCAGCGTTCTCGGACGTGATCGTGGAGGAGCGTTGGAAGCTTTCTTT. Translating gives CSVLGRDRGGALEAFF. Combining the CDR3 with reference TRBV29-1 and TRBJ1-1 gives the whole variable domain SAVISQKPSRDICQRGTSLTIQCQVDSQVTMMFWYRQQPGQSLTLIATANQGSEATYESGFVIDKFPISRPNLTFSTLTVSNMSPEDSSIYLCSVLGRDRGGALEAFFGQGTRLTVV.

The CDR3 here is CASSLNTGELFF. CDR3 in DNA: TGTGCCAGCAGTCTGAACACCGGGGAGCTGTTTTTT. V and J are TRBV11-3 and TRBJ2-2; no clear D. Looked up from germline, CDR1 is SGHNT and CDR2 is YENEEA. Trimming took 6 bases from V and 1 from J, leaving 3 bases between them. This CDR3 is 12 amino acids long.